The source of this TCR beta chain is a study of cytomegalovirus exposure and HLA in healthy donors. Study-wide points: Prior analysis indicated that the majority of TCR beta V segments exhibited productivity approximately 90% or approximately 30% of the time. Specificity for CMV antigens was confirmed in vitro for a few of the CMV-associated chains. Upon later analysis, HLA-associated TCR beta chains proved more clonally expanded than other, equally common chains. Some TCR beta chains (roughly 150 of them) were listed as cytomegalovirus-associated.

Use of 60 Vbeta and 13 Jbeta primers characterized the PCR. The repertoire was sequenced with immunoSEQ multiplex PCR; TCRdb's copy has only in-frame clones and lacks some. Found here are 150,000 to 200,000 clones, 70% to 85% of them singletons; the top ten hold under 3%. In this sample, this clone turned up once. As yet, its antigen is unknown. From germline, CDR1 is SGHVS and CDR2 FNYEAQ. V dropped 5 bases and J dropped 7 bases, with 9 bases sitting between them. The CDR3 is 13 amino acids. The source is a human donor in good health. Sample: PBMCs. The chain couples TRBV7-6 to TRBJ1-6; D remains ambiguous. DNA for the CDR3: TGTGCCAGCAGCCCCGTCCAGAATTCACCCCTCCACTTT. Its protein is CASSPVQNSPLHF.